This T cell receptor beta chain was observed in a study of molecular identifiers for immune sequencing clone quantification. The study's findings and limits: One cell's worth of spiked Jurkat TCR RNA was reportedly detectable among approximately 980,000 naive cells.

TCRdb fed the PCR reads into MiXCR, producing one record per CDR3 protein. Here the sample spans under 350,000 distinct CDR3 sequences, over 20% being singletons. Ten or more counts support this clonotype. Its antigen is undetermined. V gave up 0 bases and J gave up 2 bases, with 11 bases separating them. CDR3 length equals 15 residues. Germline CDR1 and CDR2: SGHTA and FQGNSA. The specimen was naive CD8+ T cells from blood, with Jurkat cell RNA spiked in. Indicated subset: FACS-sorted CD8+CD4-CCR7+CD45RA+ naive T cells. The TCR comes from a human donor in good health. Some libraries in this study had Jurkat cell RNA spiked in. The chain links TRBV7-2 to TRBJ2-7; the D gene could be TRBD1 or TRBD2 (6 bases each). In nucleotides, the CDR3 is TGTGCCAGCAGCTTAGCCCCGGGGGCCGCCTACGAGCAGTACTTC. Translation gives CASSLAPGAAYEQYF.